Given below is one T cell receptor (beta chain) in context. The antigen is undetermined. TCRdb called the 5' RACE reads again in MiXCR, with one record for every CDR3 protein. The sample yields 550,000 to 800,000 distinct CDR3 sequences, 7.1% seen once. This entry belongs to a study of identical twins. Overall study findings and caveats: There were fewer insertions in abundant cord blood beta clonotypes, but memory repertoires showed no such pattern. Findings depended on cross-sectional statistics rather than tracking the same donors.

This same sample was also taken into another study, of yellow fever vaccine responses in identical twins. Per that paper: Twins' vaccine T cell response reportedly gave the appearance of partial convergence and partial personalization.

The sequence derives from a woman aged 18-29 years in good health. Specimen: PBMCs.

Here the CDR3 reads CSPAGMGTEAFF. The CDR3 coding sequence is TGCAGCCCGGCAGGGATGGGAACTGAAGCTTTCTTT. The chain uses TRBV29-1 and TRBJ1-1; a possible D gene is TRBD1 (5 bases). CDR1 and CDR2 from the germline V gene are SQVTM and ANQGSEA. CDR3 length equals 12 residues. Trimming shortened V by 8 bases and J by 5 bases, and 15 bases separated the two germline ends.